One sample yielded the 17 T cell receptor beta chains listed below, sequenced in a study of brain T cells in children with intractable seizures. TCRdb's table, derived via immunoSEQ multiplex PCR, lists solely in-frame clones and lacks some. Of fewer than 150,000 clones in the sample, 85% to 95% were seen once. The sequencing here drew on peripheral blood, taken at surgery. The receptors were sampled from a boy less than two years old with hemimegalencephaly and intractable seizures.

The genes are TRBV18 and TRBJ2-1; the D gene is possibly TRBD2 (7 bases). V was trimmed by 2 bases and J by 2 bases, leaving 19 bases between them. The CDR3 has 18 residues. Germline V lookup: CDR1 KGHSH, CDR2 LQKENI. The CDR3 protein is CASSPSVRGLEPYNEQFF. The CDR3 DNA is TGTGCCAGCTCACCAAGTGTGCGGGGGCTAGAACCCTACAATGAGCAGTTCTTC.

The J gene is TRBJ2-7, the V gene TRBV28; tentatively, D is TRBD1 (6 bases). V was clipped by 7 bases and J by 4 bases, with 14 bases between them. The CDR3 is made up of 13 amino acids. Germline V lookup: CDR1 MDHEN, CDR2 SYDVKM. The CDR3 nucleotides read TGTGCCAGCACCCTAACAGGGCCTTACGAGCAGTACTTC. Translated: CASTLTGPYEQYF. Variable domain in full (rest from reference TRBV28 and TRBJ2-7): DVKVTQSSRYLVKRTGEKVFLECVQDMDHENMFWYRQDPGLGLRLIYFSYDVKMKEKGDIPEGYSVSREKKERFSLILESASTNQTSMYLCASTLTGPYEQYFGPGTRLTVT.

The chain joins TRBV9 to TRBJ1-2; 8 bases agree with TRBD1. J lost 4 bases, V lost 3 bases, and 8 bases had no gene match. The CDR3 is made up of 15 amino acids. CDR1 is SGDLS, CDR2 YYNGEE, per germline. The CDR3 nucleotides are TGTGCCAGCAGCGCCAGACAGGGGATGGGCTATGGCTACACCTTC. It translates to CASSARQGMGYGYTF.

The chain links TRBV7-2 to TRBJ1-6; tentatively, D is TRBD1 (5 bases). V shed 1 base and J shed 7 bases, with 11 bases lying between them. The V gene's germline CDR1 is SGHTA and CDR2 FQGNSA. This CDR3 comprises 15 residues. CDR3 DNA sequence: TGTGCCAGCAGCTTAGTGTTTCAGGGAAATTCACCCCTCCACTTT. Translating gives CASSLVFQGNSPLHF.

The V gene is TRBV5-8, the J gene TRBJ1-2; D is perhaps TRBD1 (6 bases). CDR3 size: 15 residues. The germline V gene encodes CDR1 SGHTS and CDR2 YDEGEE. V was cut by 0 bases and J by 4 bases, with 13 bases left in between. CDR3 nucleotides: TGTGCCAGCAGCTTGGTTATGGGGGCCTTCTATGGCTACACCTTC. Protein sequence: CASSLVMGAFYGYTF.

The sample holds one count of this clone. The genes are TRBV14 and TRBJ1-1, with 7 bases lining up with TRBD1. V dropped 4 bases and J dropped 5; count of bases not matched to a gene: 4. Per germline, CDR1 SGHDN and CDR2 FVKESK. The length of the CDR3 is 13 residues. This chain's CDR3 is CASSLSGGTEAFF. The DNA of the CDR3 is TGTGCCAGCAGCCTCTCAGGGGGGACTGAAGCTTTCTTT. The complete variable domain, with remaining parts taken from reference TRBV14 and TRBJ1-1, reads EAGVTQFPSHSVIEKGQTVTLRCDPISGHDNLYWYRRVMGKEIKFLLHFVKESKQDESGMPNNRFLAERTGGTYSTLKVQPAELEDSGVYFCASSLSGGTEAFFGQGTRLTVV.

The V call is TRBV27, the J call TRBJ2-5; TRBD2 matches 10 bases. This CDR3 is 13 amino acids long. Germline lookup yields CDR1 MNHEY and CDR2 SMNVEV (reference sequence). Trimming at V came to 6 bases and at J to 5 bases, leaving 3 bases not matched to a gene. CDR3 bases: TGTGCCAGCAGCAGCGGGAGGGGGGAGACCCAGTACTTC. Translation gives CASSSGRGETQYF.

The V gene is TRBV11-2, the J gene TRBJ1-1; D is uncertain. The CDR3 totals 13 residues. CDR1 SGHAT and CDR2 FQNNGV come from the germline V gene. V lost 6 bases and J 2 bases, leaving 10 bases between the germline ends. The CDR3 spells CASRVQVNTEAFF. The DNA of the CDR3 is TGTGCCAGCAGGGTCCAGGTCAACACTGAAGCTTTCTTT.

V gene TRBV9 combines with J gene TRBJ1-2, with 7 bases identical to TRBD1. Losses at the gene ends were 4 bases for V and 3 bases for J; bases not matched to a gene: 9. CDR1 and CDR2 from the germline V gene are SGDLS and YYNGEE. This CDR3 has 15 amino acids. The CDR3 reads CASSSRQGGYYGYTF. In nucleotides, the CDR3 is TGTGCCAGCAGCTCCCGACAGGGAGGATACTATGGCTACACCTTC.

This sequence joins TRBV7-2 and TRBJ2-3; TRBD2 agrees at 11 bases. The junction had 4 bases not matched to a gene; V was cut back by 3 bases and J by 2 bases. The CDR3 spans 16 residues. Germline V gene sequence: CDR1 SGHTA, CDR2 FQGNSA. The CDR3 bases are TGTGCCAGCAGCTTGCTAGCGGGAGGAACCACAGATACGCAGTATTTT. This codes for CASSLLAGGTTDTQYF.

This clone has just a few counts. The rearrangement links TRBV6-2 or TRBV6-3 to TRBJ2-7; weak D call: TRBD1 (5 bases). The germline V gene has CDR1 MNHEY and CDR2 SVGEGT. V was pared by 4 bases and J by 2 bases, with 6 bases between. The CDR3 is made up of 12 amino acids. CDR3: CASSWGTYEQYF. DNA of the CDR3: TGTGCCAGCAGTTGGGGCACCTACGAGCAGTACTTC.

CDR3 DNA sequence: TGTGCCAGCAGTTTGACCCCTCGAAATGAGCAGTTCTTC. The encoded protein is CASSLTPRNEQFF. The rearrangement links TRBV12-3 or TRBV12-4 to TRBJ2-1; no definite D call. This CDR3 region has 13 residues. The V end lost 3 bases, the J end lost 7 bases, and 10 bases lay between the germline ends.

This clone is a singleton in its sample. V is TRBV27 and J is TRBJ2-1, with TRBD1 as a possible D gene (6 bases). Trimming stripped 5 bases from V and 4 bases from J, with 18 bases between. Germline V gives CDR1 MNHEY, CDR2 SMNVEV (reference sequence). This CDR3 region has 16 residues. CDR3 DNA: TGTGCCAGCAGTCTCGCTCGACAGGTCCCTTACAATGAGCAGTTCTTC. Translation gives CASSLARQVPYNEQFF.

The chain uses TRBV3-1 (or the pseudogene TRBV3-2) and TRBJ2-1; D is possibly TRBD2 (5 bases). Germline V lookup: CDR1 LGHDT, CDR2 YNNKEL (reference sequence). The CDR3 covers 15 residues. The germline V and J ends were trimmed by 3 bases and 2 bases, with 11 bases remaining between them. The CDR3: CASSQLGVPYNEQFF. In DNA form, the CDR3 reads TGTGCCAGCAGCCAGTTGGGAGTCCCCTACAATGAGCAGTTCTTC.

The chain recombines TRBV5-8 with TRBJ2-7; 8 bases map to TRBD2. The CDR3 contains 16 residues. CDR1 is SGHTS, CDR2 YDEGEE, per germline. The J segment lost 2 bases and the V segment lost 4 bases, leaving 11 bases of the junction unmatched. The CDR3 sequence is CASSPGRLARTYEQYF. For the CDR3, the DNA is TGTGCCAGCAGCCCAGGAAGACTAGCGCGTACCTACGAGCAGTACTTC.

The rearrangement links TRBV12-3 or TRBV12-4 to TRBJ1-5; D ambiguous. The CDR3 is made up of 12 amino acids. V gave up 3 bases and J gave up 11 bases, with 11 bases separating them. Here the CDR3 DNA reads TGTGCCAGCAGTTTTCCCGGCCGAGCCCAGCATTTT. Protein sequence: CASSFPGRAQHF.

This chain joins TRBV15 and TRBJ1-6; 12 nucleotides match TRBD1. Unmatched junction bases numbered 3, after V lost 0 bases and J lost 0 bases. The CDR3 covers 19 residues. Germline V gene data show CDR1 as LNHNV and CDR2 as YYDKDF (reference sequence). The chain's CDR3 is CATSRELGQGASYNSPLHF. The CDR3 nucleotides are TGTGCCACCAGCAGAGAATTGGGACAGGGGGCCTCCTATAATTCACCCCTCCACTTT.